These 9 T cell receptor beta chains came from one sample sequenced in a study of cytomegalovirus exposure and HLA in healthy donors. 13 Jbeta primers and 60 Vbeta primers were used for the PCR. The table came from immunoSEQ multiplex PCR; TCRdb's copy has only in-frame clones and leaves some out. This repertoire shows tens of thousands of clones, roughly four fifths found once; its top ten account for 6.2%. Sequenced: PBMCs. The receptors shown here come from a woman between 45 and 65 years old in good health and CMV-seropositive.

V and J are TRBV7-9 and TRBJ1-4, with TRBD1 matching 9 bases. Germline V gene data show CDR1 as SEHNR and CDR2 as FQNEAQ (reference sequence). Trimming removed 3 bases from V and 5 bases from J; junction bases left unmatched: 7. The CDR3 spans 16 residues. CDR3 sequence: CASSFYVGTGNEKLFF. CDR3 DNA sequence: TGTGCCAGCAGCTTTTATGTAGGGACAGGGAATGAAAAACTGTTTTTT.

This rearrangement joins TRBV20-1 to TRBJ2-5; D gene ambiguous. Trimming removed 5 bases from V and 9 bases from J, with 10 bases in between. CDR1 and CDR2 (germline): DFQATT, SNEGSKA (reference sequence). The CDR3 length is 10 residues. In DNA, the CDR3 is TGCAGTGCTTCCGAACCGGCCCAGTACTTC. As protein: CSASEPAQYF.

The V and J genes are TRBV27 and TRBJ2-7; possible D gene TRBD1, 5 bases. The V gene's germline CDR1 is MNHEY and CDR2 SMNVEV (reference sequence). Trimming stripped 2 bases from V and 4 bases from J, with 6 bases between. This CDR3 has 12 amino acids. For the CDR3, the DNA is TGTGCCAGCAGTTTACAGGGTTACGAGCAGTACTTC. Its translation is CASSLQGYEQYF.

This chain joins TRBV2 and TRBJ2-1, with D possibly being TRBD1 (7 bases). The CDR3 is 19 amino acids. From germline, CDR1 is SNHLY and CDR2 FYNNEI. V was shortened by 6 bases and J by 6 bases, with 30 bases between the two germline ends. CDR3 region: CASRKEPGQSLVGGNEQFF. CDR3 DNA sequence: TGTGCCAGCAGGAAGGAGCCGGGACAGTCTTTGGTGGGGGGCAATGAGCAGTTCTTC.

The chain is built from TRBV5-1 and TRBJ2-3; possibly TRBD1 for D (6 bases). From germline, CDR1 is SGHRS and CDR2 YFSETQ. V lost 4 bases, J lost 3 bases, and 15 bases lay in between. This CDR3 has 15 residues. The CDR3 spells CASSVDWDKTDTQYF. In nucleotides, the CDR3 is TGCGCCAGCAGCGTCGACTGGGACAAAACAGATACGCAGTATTTT. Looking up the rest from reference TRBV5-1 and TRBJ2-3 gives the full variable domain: KAGVTQTPRYLIKTRGQQVTLSCSPISGHRSVSWYQQTPGQGLQFLFEYFSETQRNKGNFPGRFSGRQFSNSRSEMNVSTLELGDSALYLCASSVDWDKTDTQYFGPGTRLTVL.

CDR3 sequence: CASSLFRGTAGNTIYF. Written as DNA, the CDR3 is TGTGCCAGCAGCTTATTTAGGGGGACGGCTGGAAACACCATATATTTT. The gene calls are TRBV7-9 and TRBJ1-3; weak D call: TRBD1 (6 bases). The V end lost 2 bases, the J end lost 2 bases, and 13 bases lay between the germline ends. This CDR3 is built from 16 residues. The V gene's germline CDR1 is SEHNR and CDR2 FQNEAQ (reference sequence).

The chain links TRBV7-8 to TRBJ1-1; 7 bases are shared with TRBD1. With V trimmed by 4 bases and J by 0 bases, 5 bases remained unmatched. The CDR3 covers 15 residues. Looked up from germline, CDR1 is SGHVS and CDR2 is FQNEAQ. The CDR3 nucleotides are TGTGCCAGCAGCTGGGGACAGCACCTGAACACTGAAGCTTTCTTT. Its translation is CASSWGQHLNTEAFF. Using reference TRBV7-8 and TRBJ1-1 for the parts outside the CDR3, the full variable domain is GAGVSQSPRYKVAKRGQDVALRCDPISGHVSLFWYQQALGQGPEFLTYFQNEAQLDKSGLPSDRFFAERPEGSVSTLKIQRTQQEDSAVYLCASSWGQHLNTEAFFGQGTRLTVV.

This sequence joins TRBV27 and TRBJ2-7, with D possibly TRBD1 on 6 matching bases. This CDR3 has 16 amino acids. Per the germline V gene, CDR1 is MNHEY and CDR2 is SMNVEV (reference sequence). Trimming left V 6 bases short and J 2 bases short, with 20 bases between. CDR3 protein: CASSTNRDARAYEQYF. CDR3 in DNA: TGTGCCAGCAGCACTAACAGGGACGCCCGAGCCTACGAGCAGTACTTC.

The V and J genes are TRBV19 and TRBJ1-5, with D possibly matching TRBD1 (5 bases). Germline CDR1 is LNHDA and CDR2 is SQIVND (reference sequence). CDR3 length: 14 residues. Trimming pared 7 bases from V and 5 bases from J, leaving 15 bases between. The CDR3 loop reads CASTAGFEYQPQHF. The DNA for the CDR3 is TGTGCCAGTACCGCAGGGTTTGAATATCAGCCCCAGCATTTT.